The source of this T cell receptor beta chain is a study of technical replicates of blood from several donors. This clone was found a few times. Sequencing was performed with immunoSEQ multiplex PCR; in TCRdb, only in-frame clones are kept and a portion is missing. The table includes approximately 88,000 clones, approximately 96% detected once. The germline V gene encodes CDR1 MNHNS and CDR2 SASEGT. Trimming stripped 6 bases from V and 4 bases from J, with 12 bases between. The CDR3 length is 13 residues. This clonotype was sampled from a human donor in good health. Input material: T cells isolated from PBMCs. The rearrangement uses TRBV6-1 and TRBJ1-1; no clear D gene. The CDR3 DNA reads as TGTGCCAGCAGACGAGGGAGTGTCACTGAAGCTTTCTTT. Translation: CASRRGSVTEAFF.